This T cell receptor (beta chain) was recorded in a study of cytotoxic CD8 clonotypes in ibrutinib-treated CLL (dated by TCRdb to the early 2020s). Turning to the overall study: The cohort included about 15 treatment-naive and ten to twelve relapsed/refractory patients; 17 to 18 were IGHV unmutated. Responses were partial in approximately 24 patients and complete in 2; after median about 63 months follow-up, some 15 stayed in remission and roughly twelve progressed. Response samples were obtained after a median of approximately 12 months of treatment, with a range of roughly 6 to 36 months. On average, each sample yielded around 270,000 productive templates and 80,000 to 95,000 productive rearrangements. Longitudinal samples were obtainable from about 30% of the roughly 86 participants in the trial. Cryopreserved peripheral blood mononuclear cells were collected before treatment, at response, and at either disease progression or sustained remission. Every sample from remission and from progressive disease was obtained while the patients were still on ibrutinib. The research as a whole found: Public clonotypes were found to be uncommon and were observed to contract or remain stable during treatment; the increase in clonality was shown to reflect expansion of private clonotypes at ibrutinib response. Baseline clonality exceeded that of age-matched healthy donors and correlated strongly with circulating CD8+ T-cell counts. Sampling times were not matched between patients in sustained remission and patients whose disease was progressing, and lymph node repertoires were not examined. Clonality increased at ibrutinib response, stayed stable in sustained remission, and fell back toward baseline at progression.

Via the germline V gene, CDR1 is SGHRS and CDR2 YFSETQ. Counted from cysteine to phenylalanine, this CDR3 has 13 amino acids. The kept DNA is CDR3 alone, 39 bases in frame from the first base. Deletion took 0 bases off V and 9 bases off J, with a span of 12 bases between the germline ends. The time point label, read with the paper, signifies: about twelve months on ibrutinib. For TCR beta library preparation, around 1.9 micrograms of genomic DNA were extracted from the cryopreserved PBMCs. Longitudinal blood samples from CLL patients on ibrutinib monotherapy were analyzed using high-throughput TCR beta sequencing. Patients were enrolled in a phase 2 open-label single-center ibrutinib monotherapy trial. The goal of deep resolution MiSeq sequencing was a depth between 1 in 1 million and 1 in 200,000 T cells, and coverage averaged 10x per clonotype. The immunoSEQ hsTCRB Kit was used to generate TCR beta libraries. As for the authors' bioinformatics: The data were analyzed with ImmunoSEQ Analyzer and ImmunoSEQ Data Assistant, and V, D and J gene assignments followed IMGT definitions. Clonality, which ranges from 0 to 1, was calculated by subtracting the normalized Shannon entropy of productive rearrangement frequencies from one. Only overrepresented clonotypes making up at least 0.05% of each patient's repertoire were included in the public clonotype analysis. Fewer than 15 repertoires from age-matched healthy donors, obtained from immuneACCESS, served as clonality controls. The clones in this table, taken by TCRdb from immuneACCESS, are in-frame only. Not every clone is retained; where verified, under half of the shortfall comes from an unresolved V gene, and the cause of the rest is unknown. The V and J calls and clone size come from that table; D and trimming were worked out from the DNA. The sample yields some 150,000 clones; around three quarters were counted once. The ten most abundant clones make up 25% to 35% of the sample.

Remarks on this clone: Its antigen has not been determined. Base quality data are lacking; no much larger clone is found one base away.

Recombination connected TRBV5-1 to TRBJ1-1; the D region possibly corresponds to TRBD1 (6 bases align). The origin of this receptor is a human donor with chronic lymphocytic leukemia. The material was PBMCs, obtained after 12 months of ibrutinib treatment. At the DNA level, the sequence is TGCGCCAGCAGCTTGGCCTATGGGACAAAAGCTTTCTTT. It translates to CASSLAYGTKAFF.